Following are 2 T cell receptor beta chains from one sample sequenced in a study of CD8 T cells in Susac syndrome. Random hexamers were used to reverse transcribe an amount of roughly 0.45 to 1 ug RNA. One entry per CDR3 protein, called by TCRdb with MiXCR from the immunoSEQ multiplex PCR reads. The repertoire consists of about 250,000 distinct CDR3 sequences, with about 93% occurring once and the leading ten covering about 0.07%. Sequencing used CD4+ T cells from PBMCs. The receptors here all came from a human donor with multiple sclerosis.

The chain couples TRBV23-1 to TRBJ1-5; 11 positions match TRBD1. TRBV23-1 is marked as an open reading frame, function uncertain. The CDR3 covers 18 residues. The junction had 13 bases not matched to a gene; V was cut back by 8 bases and J by 1 base. The CDR3 nucleotides read TGCGCCAGCGGACATCCGGGACAGGGGGTTGAAAGCAATCAGCCCCAGCATTTT. Residues: CASGHPGQGVESNQPQHF.

The rearrangement links TRBV3-1 to TRBJ2-2, with 8 bases identical to TRBD2. Germline V gene sequence: CDR1 LGHDT, CDR2 YNNKEL (reference sequence). The CDR3 length is 16 residues. Trimming cost V 4 bases and J 0 bases; bases outside gene matches: 4. CDR3 sequence: CASSLIGGANTGELFF. In DNA form, the CDR3 reads TGTGCCAGCAGCCTCATCGGGGGGGCGAACACCGGGGAGCTGTTTTTT.